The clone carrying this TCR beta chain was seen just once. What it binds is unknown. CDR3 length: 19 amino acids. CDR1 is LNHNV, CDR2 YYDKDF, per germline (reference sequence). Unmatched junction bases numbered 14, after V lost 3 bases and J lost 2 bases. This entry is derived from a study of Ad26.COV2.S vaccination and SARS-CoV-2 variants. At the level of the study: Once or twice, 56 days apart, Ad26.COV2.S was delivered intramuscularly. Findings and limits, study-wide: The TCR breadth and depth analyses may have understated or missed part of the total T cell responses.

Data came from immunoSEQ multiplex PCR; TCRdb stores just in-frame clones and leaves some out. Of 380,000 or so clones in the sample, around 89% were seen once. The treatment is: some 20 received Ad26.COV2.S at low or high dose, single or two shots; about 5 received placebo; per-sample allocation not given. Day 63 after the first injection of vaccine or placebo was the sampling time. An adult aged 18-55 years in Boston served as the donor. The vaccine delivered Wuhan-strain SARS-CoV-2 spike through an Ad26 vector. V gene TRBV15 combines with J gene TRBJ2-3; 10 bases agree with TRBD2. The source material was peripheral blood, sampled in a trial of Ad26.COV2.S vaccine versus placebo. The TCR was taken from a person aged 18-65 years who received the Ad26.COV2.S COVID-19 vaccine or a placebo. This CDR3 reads CATSSSIEGLADNTDTQYF. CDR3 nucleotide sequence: TGTGCCACCAGCAGCTCTATCGAAGGACTAGCGGACAACACAGATACGCAGTATTTT.